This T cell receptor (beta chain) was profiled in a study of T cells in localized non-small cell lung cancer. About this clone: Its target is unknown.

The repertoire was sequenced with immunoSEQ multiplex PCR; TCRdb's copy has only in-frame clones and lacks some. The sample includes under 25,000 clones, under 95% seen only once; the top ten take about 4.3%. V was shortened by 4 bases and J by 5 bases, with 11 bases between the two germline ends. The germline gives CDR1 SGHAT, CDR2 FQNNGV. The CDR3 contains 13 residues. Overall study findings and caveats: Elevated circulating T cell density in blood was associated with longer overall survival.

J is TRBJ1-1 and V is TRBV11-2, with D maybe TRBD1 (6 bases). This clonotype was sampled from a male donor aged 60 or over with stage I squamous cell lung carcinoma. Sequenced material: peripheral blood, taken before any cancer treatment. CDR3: CASSSQGETEAFF. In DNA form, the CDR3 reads TGTGCCAGCAGCTCACAGGGAGAAACTGAAGCTTTCTTT.